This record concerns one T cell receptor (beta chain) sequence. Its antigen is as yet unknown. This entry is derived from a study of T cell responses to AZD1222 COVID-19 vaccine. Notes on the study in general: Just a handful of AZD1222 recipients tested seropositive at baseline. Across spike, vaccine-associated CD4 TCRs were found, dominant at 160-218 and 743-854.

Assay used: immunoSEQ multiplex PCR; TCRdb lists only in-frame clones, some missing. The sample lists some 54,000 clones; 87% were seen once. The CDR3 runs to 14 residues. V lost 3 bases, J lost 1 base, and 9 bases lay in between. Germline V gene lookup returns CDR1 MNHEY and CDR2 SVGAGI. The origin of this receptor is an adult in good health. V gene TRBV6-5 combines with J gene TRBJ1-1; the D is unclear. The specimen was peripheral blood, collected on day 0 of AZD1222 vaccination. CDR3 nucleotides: TGTGCCAGCAGTTATGGGCAAAAGAACACTGAAGCTTTCTTT. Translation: CASSYGQKNTEAFF.